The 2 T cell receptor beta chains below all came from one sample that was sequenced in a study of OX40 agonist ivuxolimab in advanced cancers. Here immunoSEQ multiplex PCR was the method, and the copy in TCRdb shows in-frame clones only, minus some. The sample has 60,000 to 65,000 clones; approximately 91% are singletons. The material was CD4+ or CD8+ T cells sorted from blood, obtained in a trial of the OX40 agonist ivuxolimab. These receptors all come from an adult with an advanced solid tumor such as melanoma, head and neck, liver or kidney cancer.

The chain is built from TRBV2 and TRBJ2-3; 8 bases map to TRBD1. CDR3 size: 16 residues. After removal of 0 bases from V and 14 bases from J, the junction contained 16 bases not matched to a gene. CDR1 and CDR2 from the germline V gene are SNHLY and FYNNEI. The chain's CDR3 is CASSEAQGGPDRGRYF. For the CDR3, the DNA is TGTGCCAGCAGTGAAGCTCAGGGGGGCCCAGACAGGGGACGGTATTTT.

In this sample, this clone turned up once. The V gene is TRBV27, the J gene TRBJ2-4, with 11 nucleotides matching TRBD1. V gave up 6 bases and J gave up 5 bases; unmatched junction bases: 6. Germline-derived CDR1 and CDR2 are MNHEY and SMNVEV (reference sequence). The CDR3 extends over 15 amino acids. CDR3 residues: CASRRTGGNENIQYF. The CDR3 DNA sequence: TGTGCCAGCAGGAGGACAGGGGGCAACGAAAACATTCAGTACTTC.